Each of the 27 T cell receptor beta chains below was sequenced from the same sample in a study of T cell changes during pregnancy in multiple sclerosis. TCRdb's copy holds only in-frame clones and misses some; the assay was immunoSEQ multiplex PCR. Of some 120,000 clones listed, approximately 90% are singletons. The sample here was peripheral blood, taken in the third trimester of pregnancy. The receptors were gathered from a female donor with multiple sclerosis, enrolled in a pregnancy study.

The CDR3 bases are TGTGCCAGCAGCTTAAAGGGACAGGGGTCCAGGAACGAGCAGTACTTC. Encoded protein: CASSLKGQGSRNEQYF. V gene TRBV7-8 combines with J gene TRBJ2-7; 10 positions match TRBD1. Per the germline V gene, CDR1 is SGHVS and CDR2 is FQNEAQ. CDR3 length: 16 residues. V trimming: 2 bases; J trimming: 5 bases; junction bases outside the gene matches: 9.

This chain links TRBV11-2 with TRBJ1-1; the D gene is possibly TRBD1 (6 bases). This CDR3 has 13 residues. CDR1 SGHAT and CDR2 FQNNGV come from the germline V gene. Trimming took 7 bases from V and 2 from J, leaving 11 bases between them. The CDR3 region is CASTLDSNTEAFF. Written as DNA, the CDR3 is TGTGCCAGCACGCTGGACAGTAACACTGAAGCTTTCTTT.

The V and J genes are TRBV29-1 and TRBJ1-1; no clear D gene. The CDR3 runs 13 residues. The germline V gene encodes CDR1 SQVTM and CDR2 ANQGSEA. With 5 bases removed from V and 1 base from J, the gap between germline ends came to 11 bases. This CDR3 reads CSVRRERNTEAFF. In DNA form, the CDR3 reads TGCAGCGTTAGGAGGGAAAGGAACACTGAAGCTTTCTTT.

The J gene is TRBJ2-7, the V gene TRBV30; 8 positions match TRBD1. Losses at the gene ends were 5 bases for V and 3 bases for J; bases not matched to a gene: 15. CDR1 is GTSNPN and CDR2 is SVGIG in the germline V gene (reference sequence). This CDR3 is 16 amino acids long. This chain's CDR3 is CAWDGTLQGADYEQYF. In nucleotides, the CDR3 is TGTGCCTGGGACGGAACCTTGCAGGGGGCGGACTACGAGCAGTACTTC.

This chain's CDR3 is CATSRDRAGQNEKLFF. DNA for the CDR3: TGTGCCACCAGCAGAGATCGTGCGGGACAGAATGAAAAACTGTTTTTT. The chain recombines TRBV15 with TRBJ1-4; TRBD1 agrees at 7 bases. V gave up 0 bases and J gave up 5 bases; unmatched junction bases: 6. The germline gives CDR1 LNHNV, CDR2 YYDKDF (reference sequence). This CDR3 contains 16 residues.

The rearrangement joins TRBV5-1 to TRBJ1-1; no reliable D call. This CDR3 has 13 amino acids. Germline lookup yields CDR1 SGHRS and CDR2 YFSETQ. V was trimmed by 0 bases and J by 4 bases, leaving 7 bases between them. CDR3 DNA: TGCGCCAGCAGCTTGGGGAGCGGCACTGAAGCTTTCTTT. Residues: CASSLGSGTEAFF.

J is TRBJ1-5 and V is TRBV30; 12 nucleotides line up with TRBD1. CDR3 length equals 15 residues. V was clipped by 4 bases and J by 7 bases; unmatched bases: 8. Germline values: CDR1 GTSNPN, CDR2 SVGIG (reference sequence). The CDR3 spells CAWTPGTGGRQPQHF. In DNA, the CDR3 is TGTGCCTGGACCCCCGGGACAGGGGGCAGACAGCCCCAGCATTTT.

The V gene is TRBV5-1, the J gene TRBJ1-1; D possibly corresponds to TRBD1 (5 bases). The CDR3 consists of 13 residues. V lost 2 bases, J lost 3 bases, and 8 bases lay in between. Germline loops: CDR1 SGHRS, CDR2 YFSETQ. The CDR3 reads CASSLRGDTEAFF. Here the CDR3 DNA reads TGCGCCAGCAGCTTACGGGGGGACACTGAAGCTTTCTTT.

V gene TRBV5-1 combines with J gene TRBJ2-3, with D uncertain. V lost 1 base and J lost 0, with 9 bases in between. Germline-derived CDR1 and CDR2 are SGHRS and YFSETQ. The CDR3 length is 15 residues. The CDR3 bases are TGCGCCAGCAGCTTGAGCAACCCGAGCACAGATACGCAGTATTTT. Protein product: CASSLSNPSTDTQYF.

In its sample, this clone was seen once. The chain recombines TRBV2 with TRBJ2-5; the match to TRBD2 covers 8 bases. Germline lookup yields CDR1 SNHLY and CDR2 FYNNEI. This CDR3 has 14 residues. V lost 4 bases, J lost 7 bases, and 8 bases stayed unmatched. The CDR3 loop reads CASSAGLGRGTQYF. Written as DNA, the CDR3 is TGTGCCAGCAGTGCGGGACTAGGCCGGGGGACCCAGTACTTC. Together with reference TRBV2 and TRBJ2-5, the CDR3 gives the full variable domain: EPEVTQTPSHQVTQMGQEVILRCVPISNHLYFYWYRQILGQKVEFLVSFYNNEISEKSEIFDDQFSVERPDGSNFTLKIRSTKLEDSAMYFCASSAGLGRGTQYFGPGTRLLVL.

This chain links TRBV7-3 with TRBJ1-1, with 8 bases matching TRBD1. V shed 4 bases, J shed 7 bases, and the junction held 5 bases outside the gene matches. CDR1 is SGHTA, CDR2 FQGTGA, per germline. The CDR3 runs to 13 residues. CDR3 in DNA: TGTGCCAGCAGCTCAGACAGGGGCGGTGAAGCTTTCTTT. Translated: CASSSDRGGEAFF.

This chain connects TRBV18 to TRBJ1-1, with D uncertain. CDR3 length equals 17 residues. V was shortened by 6 bases and J by 0 bases, with 20 bases between the two germline ends. Germline V gene sequence: CDR1 KGHSH, CDR2 LQKENI. The CDR3 sequence: CASSPQSGIRMNTEAFF. CDR3 DNA: TGTGCCAGCTCCCCCCAGTCGGGGATTCGAATGAACACTGAAGCTTTCTTT. The full variable domain, rest sourced from reference TRBV18 and TRBJ1-1, is NAGVMQNPRHLVRRRGQEARLRCSPMKGHSHVYWYRQLPEEGLKFMVYLQKENIIDESGMPKERFSAEFPKEGPSILRIQQVVRGDSAAYFCASSPQSGIRMNTEAFFGQGTRLTVV.

This clone was counted once. The V call is TRBV15, the J call TRBJ2-5; possible D gene TRBD1, 5 bases. This CDR3 contains 14 residues. Trimming cost V 0 bases and J 1 base, with 6 bases left between them. The germline V gene has CDR1 LNHNV and CDR2 YYDKDF (reference sequence). CDR3 residues: CATSRDRAQETQYF. The CDR3 DNA reads as TGTGCCACCAGCAGAGACAGGGCCCAAGAGACCCAGTACTTC.

V is TRBV2 and J is TRBJ1-1; D not resolved. The germline V gene has CDR1 SNHLY and CDR2 FYNNEI. This CDR3 spans 12 amino acids. The ends were cut back, 11 bases at V and 2 bases at J, with 12 bases in the middle. Written as DNA, the CDR3 is TGTGCCCGCACGCGCGGCAACACTGAAGCTTTCTTT. Translation gives CARTRGNTEAFF.

V and J are TRBV5-4 and TRBJ2-5; D possibly corresponds to TRBD2 (8 bases). This CDR3 comprises 15 residues. Trimming removed 3 bases from V and 5 bases from J, with 17 bases in between. Germline V gene data show CDR1 as SGHNT and CDR2 as YYREEE (reference sequence). CDR3: CASSYQQGTSETQYF. The DNA for the CDR3 is TGTGCCAGCAGCTACCAACAGGGGACTAGTGAGACCCAGTACTTC.

This chain joins TRBV15 and TRBJ2-1; D is ambiguous. Looked up from germline, CDR1 is LNHNV and CDR2 is YYDKDF (reference sequence). This CDR3 contains 14 residues. With 1 base removed from V and 9 bases from J, the gap between germline ends came to 13 bases. CDR3 loop: CATSRVRVPAEQFF. CDR3 DNA: TGTGCCACCAGCAGAGTCCGGGTCCCGGCTGAGCAGTTCTTC. Based on the CDR3 plus reference TRBV15 and TRBJ2-1, the full variable domain is DAMVIQNPRYQVTQFGKPVTLSCSQTLNHNVMYWYQQKSSQAPKLLFHYYDKDFNNEADTPDNFQSRRPNTSFCFLDIRSPGLGDTAMYLCATSRVRVPAEQFFGPGTRLTVL.

The chain carries TRBV6-1 and TRBJ1-3, with 8 positions matching TRBD1. Germline V CDR1 and CDR2: MNHNS, SASEGT. This CDR3 is built from 14 residues. V lost 5 bases and J lost 1; bases outside the gene matches: 1. DNA for the CDR3: TGTGCCAGCAGTTGGGACAGGTCTGGAAACACCATATATTTT. Translated: CASSWDRSGNTIYF.

This clone was found a few times. The chain recombines TRBV11-2 with TRBJ1-6, with D unclear. V was trimmed by 1 base and J by 9 bases, leaving 4 bases between them. The CDR3 loop spans 12 amino acids. Germline loops: CDR1 SGHAT, CDR2 FQNNGV. The CDR3 spells CASSLGASPLHF. The CDR3 DNA is TGTGCCAGCAGCTTAGGGGCTTCACCCCTCCACTTT.

V gene TRBV4-1 combines with J gene TRBJ1-1; maybe TRBD1 (5 bases). The V gene's germline CDR1 is MGHRA and CDR2 YSYEKL. The ends were cut back, 0 bases at V and 6 bases at J, with 23 bases in the middle. The length of the CDR3 is 18 residues. CDR3: CASSQDRVGAGLGAEAFF. Written as DNA, the CDR3 is TGCGCCAGCAGCCAAGATAGGGTTGGGGCGGGACTGGGCGCTGAAGCTTTCTTT.

This clone was observed once. J is TRBJ1-1 and V is TRBV18; perhaps TRBD1 as D (6 bases). CDR3 length: 13 residues. The V end was cut by 4 bases, the J end by 1 base, with 7 bases between. Germline V gene data show CDR1 as KGHSH and CDR2 as LQKENI. The DNA for the CDR3 is TGTGCCAGCTCACTACAGGGGAACACTGAAGCTTTCTTT. Its translation: CASSLQGNTEAFF. The full variable domain, completed using reference TRBV18 and TRBJ1-1, is NAGVMQNPRHLVRRRGQEARLRCSPMKGHSHVYWYRQLPEEGLKFMVYLQKENIIDESGMPKERFSAEFPKEGPSILRIQQVVRGDSAAYFCASSLQGNTEAFFGQGTRLTVV.

The chain employs TRBV30 and TRBJ1-3, with 9 nucleotides matching TRBD1. The CDR3 sequence is 14 residues long. Per the germline V gene, CDR1 is GTSNPN and CDR2 is SVGIG (reference sequence). The ends lost 8 bases at V and 4 bases at J; junction bases unmatched: 9. In nucleotides, the CDR3 is TGTGCCGGGGACAGGGAGACGTTCGGAAACACCATATATTTT. Translated: CAGDRETFGNTIYF.

J is TRBJ1-5 and V is TRBV6-4, with D perhaps matching TRBD1 (5 bases). V was clipped by 7 bases and J by 4 bases, with 14 bases between them. The CDR3 is made up of 14 amino acids. Germline V gene data show CDR1 as MRHNA and CDR2 as SNTAGT. In nucleotides, the CDR3 is TGTGCCAGCAACCTTGAAGGGGCAAATCAGCCCCAGCATTTT. Encoded protein: CASNLEGANQPQHF.

This sequence joins TRBV5-1 and TRBJ1-2; 9 positions match TRBD1. The junction had 7 bases not matched to a gene; V was cut back by 4 bases and J by 0 bases. In germline, CDR1 is SGHRS, CDR2 YFSETQ. The CDR3 covers 16 residues. CDR3 loop: CASSAGQGSANYGYTF. Written as DNA, the CDR3 is TGCGCCAGCAGCGCCGGACAGGGGAGCGCTAACTATGGCTACACCTTC.

The J gene is TRBJ2-7, the V gene TRBV25-1; TRBD2 matches at 7 bases. The CDR3 spans 18 residues. The germline CDR1 and CDR2 sequences are MGHDK and SYGVNS. Trimming at V came to 0 bases and at J to 0 bases, leaving 11 bases not matched to a gene. The CDR3 coding sequence is TGTGCCAGCAGTGAATACATCCGGCTAGCGGCCAGCTCCTACGAGCAGTACTTC. This codes for CASSEYIRLAASSYEQYF.

The sample holds a few counts of this clone. The V call is TRBV9, the J call TRBJ2-3; 9 bases map to TRBD2. This CDR3 is built from 17 residues. V lost 3 bases and J lost 3; bases outside the gene matches: 11. CDR1 SGDLS and CDR2 YYNGEE come from the germline V gene. The CDR3 loop reads CASSAPRAGGPTDTQYF. In DNA form, the CDR3 reads TGTGCCAGCAGCGCCCCTAGGGCGGGGGGGCCAACAGATACGCAGTATTTT.

The V gene is TRBV2, the J gene TRBJ1-4; perhaps TRBD1 as D (6 bases). The germline V and J ends were trimmed by 9 bases and 0 bases, with 14 bases remaining between them. The CDR3 is 15 residues long. Germline CDR1 SNHLY, CDR2 FYNNEI. The CDR3 nucleotides are TGTGCCAGTGACAGGTCGGGAACAACTAATGAAAAACTGTTTTTT. It encodes CASDRSGTTNEKLFF.

The rearrangement uses TRBV23-1 and TRBJ2-7, with TRBD1 as a possible D gene (6 bases). TRBV23-1 qualifies as an ORF whose function is uncertain. V was shortened by 0 bases and J by 3 bases, with 12 bases between the two germline ends. The CDR3 covers 15 residues. The chain's CDR3 is CASSQSTGNIYEQYF. In nucleotides, the CDR3 is TGCGCCAGCAGTCAATCTACAGGGAACATCTACGAGCAGTACTTC.